What follows are 2 T cell receptor beta chains derived from one specimen sequenced in a study of graft-versus-host responses after intestinal transplantation. Antigens for these TCRs are unknown. Repertoires were generated with immunoSEQ multiplex PCR, while TCRdb's copy carries only in-frame clones and drops some. The sample contains tens of thousands of clones, roughly 92% of which appear only once. The specimen was unstimulated CD4+ T cells sorted from spleen or lymph node cells, collected before intestinal transplant. These receptor sequences come from a human donor who received an intestinal transplant.

This chain joins TRBV2 and TRBJ1-5; D ambiguous. The CDR3 loop spans 15 amino acids. Germline assignment: CDR1 SNHLY and CDR2 FYNNEI. V was clipped by 7 bases and J by 1 base, with 14 bases between them. The CDR3 nucleotides are TGTGCCAGCACCGGGCCAGGAATCAGCAATCAGCCCCAGCATTTT. Protein: CASTGPGISNQPQHF.

The chain couples TRBV6-5 to TRBJ1-2; D call uncertain. The V gene's germline CDR1 is MNHEY and CDR2 SVGAGI. CDR3 length: 12 residues. The ends were cut back, 8 bases at V and 2 bases at J, with 9 bases in the middle. CDR3 sequence (DNA): TGTGCCAGCGGCGGAGAGAACTATGGCTACACCTTC. This encodes CASGGENYGYTF.